Reported below is one T cell receptor (beta chain). The target antigen is unknown. These data belong to a study of T cell responses to AZD1222 COVID-19 vaccine. Assay used: immunoSEQ multiplex PCR; TCRdb lists only in-frame clones, some missing. The top ten hold roughly 5% of the sample, which has approximately 150,000 clones, approximately 94% seen once. The germline V gene encodes CDR1 MNHNY and CDR2 SVGAGI (reference sequence). The length of the CDR3 is 15 residues. Trimming cost V 0 bases and J 5 bases, with 13 bases left between them. Study-wide results and limits: The peak T cell response came first, and repertoires were sampled only after it.

V is TRBV6-6 and J is TRBJ1-2; D not resolved. The receptor was isolated from an adult in good health. Source: peripheral blood, taken on day 0 of AZD1222 vaccination. The CDR3 here is CASSYSDGARYGYTF. The CDR3 DNA reads as TGTGCCAGCAGTTACTCCGACGGTGCACGTTATGGCTACACCTTC.